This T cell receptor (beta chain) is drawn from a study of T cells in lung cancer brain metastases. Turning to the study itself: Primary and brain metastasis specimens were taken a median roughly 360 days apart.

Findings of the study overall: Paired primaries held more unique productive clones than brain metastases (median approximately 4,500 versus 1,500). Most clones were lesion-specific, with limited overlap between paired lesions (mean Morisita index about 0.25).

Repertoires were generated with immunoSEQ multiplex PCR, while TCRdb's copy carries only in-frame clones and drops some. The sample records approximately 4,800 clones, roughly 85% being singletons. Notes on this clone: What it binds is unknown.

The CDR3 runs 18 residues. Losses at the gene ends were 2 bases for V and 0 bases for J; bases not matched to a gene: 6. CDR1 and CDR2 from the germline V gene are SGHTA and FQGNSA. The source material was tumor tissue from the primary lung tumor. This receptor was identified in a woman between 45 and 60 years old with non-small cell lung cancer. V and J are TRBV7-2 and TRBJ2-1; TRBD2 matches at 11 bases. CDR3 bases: TGTGCCAGCAGCTTAAGGTTAGCGGGAGGGCGCTCCTACAATGAGCAGTTCTTC. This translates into CASSLRLAGGRSYNEQFF. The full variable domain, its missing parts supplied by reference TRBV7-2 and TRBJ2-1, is GAGVSQSPSNKVTEKGKDVELRCDPISGHTALYWYRQSLGQGLEFLIYFQGNSAPDKSGLPSDRFSAERTGGSVSTLTIQRTQQEDSAVYLCASSLRLAGGRSYNEQFFGPGTRLTVL.